In its sample, the clone carrying this TCR beta chain was seen a few times. Its antigen is unknown. Each cDNA molecule carried a unique molecular identifier. Each CDR3 protein is one row after TCRdb ran MiXCR on the 5' RACE reads. The repertoire holds about 52,000 distinct CDR3 sequences, with approximately 8% as singletons. The data are from a study of early T cells in non-severe SARS-CoV-2 infection. CDR3 length: 15 residues. Germline assignment: CDR1 KGHSH and CDR2 LQKENI. V was pared by 4 bases and J by 2 bases, with 6 bases of the junction left unmatched. Notes on the study in general: Comparison of clonotypes with VDJdb favored anti-spike CD8 responses while missing private and CD4 specificities.

The sequence was obtained from an adult who was a healthcare worker with PCR-confirmed SARS-CoV-2 infection or an uninfected control (not recorded which). The rearrangement links TRBV18 to TRBJ2-7; 9 positions match TRBD1. The sample comprised whole blood. The CDR3 sequence is CASSRRQGGTYEQYF. CDR3 bases: TGTGCCAGCTCACGGAGACAGGGGGGGACCTACGAGCAGTACTTC.